Here is one T cell receptor beta chain with its context. This record comes from a study of T cell changes during pregnancy in multiple sclerosis. TCRdb keeps only in-frame clones here, not all; method: immunoSEQ multiplex PCR. The data show fewer than 50,000 clones, with around 94% seen just once and 0.25% to 0.4% held by the top ten. The sample consisted of CD4+ T cells from peripheral blood mononuclear cells, taken in the third trimester of pregnancy. This clonotype was obtained from a female donor with multiple sclerosis, enrolled in a pregnancy study.

The CDR3 region is CASSLDPTGGRGGYTF. The CDR3 nucleotides read TGTGCCAGCAGCTTAGATCCCACAGGGGGACGAGGTGGCTACACCTTC. The chain is built from TRBV7-2 and TRBJ1-2, with 8 bases fitting TRBD1. In germline, CDR1 is SGHTA, CDR2 FQGNSA. The J segment lost 7 bases and the V segment lost 1 base, leaving 11 bases of the junction unmatched. The CDR3 length is 16 residues.